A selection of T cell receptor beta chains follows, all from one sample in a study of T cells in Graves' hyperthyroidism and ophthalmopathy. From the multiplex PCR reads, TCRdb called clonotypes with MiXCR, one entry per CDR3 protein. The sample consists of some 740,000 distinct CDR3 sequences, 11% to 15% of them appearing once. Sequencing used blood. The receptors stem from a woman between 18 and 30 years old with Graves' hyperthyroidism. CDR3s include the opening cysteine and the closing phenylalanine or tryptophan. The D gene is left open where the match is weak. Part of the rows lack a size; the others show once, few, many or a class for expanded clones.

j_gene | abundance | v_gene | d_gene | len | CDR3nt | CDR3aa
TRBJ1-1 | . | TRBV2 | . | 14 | TGTGCCAGCAGGTCCGGCGGGGCAAACACTGAAGCTTTCTTT | CASRSGGANTEAFF
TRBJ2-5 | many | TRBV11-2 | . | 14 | TGTGCCAGCAGCTTAGGATGGGGGAGTAAGACCCAGTACTTC | CASSLGWGSKTQYF
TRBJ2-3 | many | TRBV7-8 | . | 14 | TGTGCCAGCAGCTTAGGCAGGGTGGCAGATACGCAGTATTTT | CASSLGRVADTQYF
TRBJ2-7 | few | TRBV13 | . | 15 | TGTGCCAGCAGCTTATGGCAGCTGGATAAGAACGAGCAGTACTTC | CASSLWQLDKNEQYF
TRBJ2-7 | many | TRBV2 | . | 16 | TGTGCCAGCAGTGAATGGTCAGGCGGAGGGACCTACGAGCAGTACTTC | CASSEWSGGGTYEQYF
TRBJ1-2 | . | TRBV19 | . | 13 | TGTGCCAGTACCCCGACCGGGACAACAGGCTACACCTTC | CASTPTGTTGYTF
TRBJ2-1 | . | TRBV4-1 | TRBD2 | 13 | TGCGCCAGCAGCCAATGGCGGGGGAATGAGCAGTTCTTC | CASSQWRGNEQFF
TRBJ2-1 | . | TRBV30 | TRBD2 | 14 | TGTGCCTGGAACCTAGCGGGGACTAACAATGAGCAGTTCTTC | CAWNLAGTNNEQFF
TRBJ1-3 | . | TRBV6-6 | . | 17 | TGTGCCAGCAGTTACTCGAGTCGGCAGCTCTCTGGAAACACCATATATTTT | CASSYSSRQLSGNTIYF
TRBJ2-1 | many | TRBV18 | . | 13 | TGTGCCAGCTCACCAATCAGTTACAATGAGCAGTTCTTC | CASSPISYNEQFF
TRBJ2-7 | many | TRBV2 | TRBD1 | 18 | TGTGCCAGCAGGGGCGGACAGGCAAAAACCTCTTATACCTACGAGCAGTACTTC | CASRGGQAKTSYTYEQYF
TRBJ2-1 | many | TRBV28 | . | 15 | TGTGCCAGCAGTTCCCTCGCGACAAGGTTGAATGAGCAGTTCTTC | CASSSLATRLNEQFF
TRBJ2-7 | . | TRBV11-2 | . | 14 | TGTGCCAGCAGCTTACCGGACCGAATCTACGAGCAGTACTTC | CASSLPDRIYEQYF
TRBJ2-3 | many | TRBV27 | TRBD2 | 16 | TGTGCCAGCAGTTTCTTGGGACTAGCTTTCACAGATACGCAGTATTTT | CASSFLGLAFTDTQYF
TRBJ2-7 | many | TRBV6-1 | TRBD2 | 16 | TGTGCCAGCAGTAGCACCGGGACTAGCCTTACCTACGAGCAGTACTTC | CASSSTGTSLTYEQYF
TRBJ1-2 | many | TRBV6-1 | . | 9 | TGTGCCACTTCCCTTGGCTACACCTTC | CATSLGYTF
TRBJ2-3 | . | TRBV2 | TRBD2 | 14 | TGTGCCAGCAGTGCGCTAGCGGGAGGAGATACGCAGTATTTT | CASSALAGGDTQYF
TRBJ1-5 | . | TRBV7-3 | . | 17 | TGTGCCAGCATGGGGGCCGGGGGCAGCTTCCGCAATCAGCCCCAGCATTTT | CASMGAGGSFRNQPQHF
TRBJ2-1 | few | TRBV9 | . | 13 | TGTGCCAGCAGCGAGGGCCGGGACAAAGAGCAGTTCTTC | CASSEGRDKEQFF
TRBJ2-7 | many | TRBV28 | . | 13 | TGTGCCAGCAGTCGGGGGTTCCTCTACGAGCAGTACTTC | CASSRGFLYEQYF
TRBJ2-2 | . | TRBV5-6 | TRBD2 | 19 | TGTGCCAGCAGCACCCCGGGACTAGCGGGAGTTGGGGCCACCGGGGAGCTGTTTTTT | CASSTPGLAGVGATGELFF
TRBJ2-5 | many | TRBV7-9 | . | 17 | TGTGCCAGCAGCTACATAACAGAGGCTGGTCGGGAAGAGACCCAGTACTTC | CASSYITEAGREETQYF
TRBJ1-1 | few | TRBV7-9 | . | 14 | TGTGCCAGCAGCTTAGAGGTGAGGAACACTGAAGCTTTCTTT | CASSLEVRNTEAFF
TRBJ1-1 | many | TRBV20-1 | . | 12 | TGCAGTGCTAGCCGGAGGGACACTGAAGCTTTCTTT | CSASRRDTEAFF
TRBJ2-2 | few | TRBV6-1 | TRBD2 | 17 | TGTGCCAGCGGGGGTAGCGGGAGAGCGAGTAGCACCGGGGAGCTGTTTTTT | CASGGSGRASSTGELFF
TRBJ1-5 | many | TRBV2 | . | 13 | TGTGCCAGCAGCCGGGACACCTCTCACCCCCAGCATTTT | CASSRDTSHPQHF
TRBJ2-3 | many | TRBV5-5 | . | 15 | TGTGCCAGCAGCTTGAATGGGAGGGGGCCAGATACGCAGTATTTT | CASSLNGRGPDTQYF
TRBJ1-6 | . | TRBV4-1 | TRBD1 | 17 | TGCGCCAGCAGCCAGGCCCGGGACAGGGGAAGAAATTCACCCCTCCACTTT | CASSQARDRGRNSPLHF
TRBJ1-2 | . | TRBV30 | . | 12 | TGTGCCTATCCTCAGTCAGGCCAAGGCTACACCTTC | CAYPQSGQGYTF
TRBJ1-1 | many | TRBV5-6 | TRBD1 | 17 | TGTGCCAGCAGCACGACAGGGGACGTAGAAGGAAACACTGAAGCTTTCTTT | CASSTTGDVEGNTEAFF